This T cell receptor beta chain was obtained from a study of regulatory T cells in long-lasting Graves disease. The TCR beta library used iRepertoire HTBI primers with Arm-PCR amplification of CDR3. In the authors' methods: Identification yielded 60 or so TRBV and 13 to 15 TRBJ segments across samples. Using its own MiXCR run on the multiplex PCR reads, TCRdb lists one record per CDR3 protein. For this entry, the V and J calls and clone size follow TCRdb and not the study's own pipeline. The profile shows some 370,000 distinct CDR3 sequences, roughly 24% of them singletons. The time point was: persistent/refractory GD, antithyroid drugs over 5 years with positive TRAb. Extracted RNA from PBMCs served as the source of the TCR library. Graves' disease diagnosis relied on American Thyroid Association guidelines. Per germline, CDR1 MGHRA and CDR2 YSYEKL. Trimming cost V 0 bases and J 8 bases; bases outside gene matches: 6. The CDR3 extends over 15 amino acids.

The V call is TRBV4-1, the J call TRBJ1-4; TRBD1 matches 7 bases. The specimen comprised peripheral blood mononuclear cells (PBMCs), sampled when the disease was refractory, from a patient treated with antithyroid drugs. The source of this sequence is a woman in her thirties or forties with Graves disease. CDR3 region: CASSQEDRVGEKLFF. Here the CDR3 DNA reads TGCGCCAGCAGCCAAGAAGACAGGGTCGGCGAAAAACTGTTTTTT.